The entry below describes one T cell receptor (beta chain). Trimming removed 1 base from V and 7 bases from J; junction bases left unmatched: 5. In germline, CDR1 is MGHDK, CDR2 SYGVNS. CDR3 size: 15 residues. This sample stems from a study of shared clonotypes between healthy human individuals. TCRdb keeps only in-frame clones here, not all; method: immunoSEQ multiplex PCR. The table shows fewer than 100,000 clones, with around two thirds occurring only once. This rearrangement joins TRBV25-1 to TRBJ2-1, with 9 bases fitting TRBD2. The TCR originated in a man aged 25-45 years in good health. Sequenced material: memory CD8+ T cells sorted from blood. Noted subset: CD45RO+ cells pooled with CCR7-negative TemRA cells. CDR3 bases: TGTGCCAGCAGTGAATCTAGCGGGAAGGGGAATGAGCAGTTCTTC. Amino acids: CASSESSGKGNEQFF.